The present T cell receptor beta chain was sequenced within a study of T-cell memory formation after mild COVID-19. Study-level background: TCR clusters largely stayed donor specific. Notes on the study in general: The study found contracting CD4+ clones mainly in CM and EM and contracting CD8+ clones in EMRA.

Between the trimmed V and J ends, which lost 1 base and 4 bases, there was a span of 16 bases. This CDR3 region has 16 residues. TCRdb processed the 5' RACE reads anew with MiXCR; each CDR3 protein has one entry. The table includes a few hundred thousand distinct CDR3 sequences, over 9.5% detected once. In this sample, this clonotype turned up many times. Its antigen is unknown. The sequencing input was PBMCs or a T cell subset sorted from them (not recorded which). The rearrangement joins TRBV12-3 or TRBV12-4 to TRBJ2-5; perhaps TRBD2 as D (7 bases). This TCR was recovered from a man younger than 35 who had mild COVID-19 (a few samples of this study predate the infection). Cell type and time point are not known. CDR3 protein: CASSLGLAGAGETQYF. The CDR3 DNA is TGTGCCAGCAGTTTAGGGCTCGCGGGGGCGGGAGAGACCCAGTACTTC.